This T cell receptor beta chain was recorded in a study of T cell responses to AZD1222 COVID-19 vaccine. The assay was immunoSEQ multiplex PCR, and TCRdb's table has in-frame clones only and misses some. Altogether about 160,000 clones are present, around 93% being singletons, with the ten largest covering approximately 1.9%. V was pared by 6 bases and J by 4 bases, with 12 bases between. This CDR3 spans 13 amino acids. Germline CDR1 and CDR2: MDHEN and SYDVKM. This sample comprised peripheral blood, obtained on day 0 of AZD1222 vaccination. The chain carries TRBV28 and TRBJ1-2, with D perhaps TRBD1 (6 bases). The source is an adult in good health. This CDR3 reads CASRRSGAYGYTF. The CDR3 DNA sequence: TGTGCCAGCAGACGGTCAGGGGCCTATGGCTACACCTTC.